The 3 T cell receptor beta chains below all came from one sample that was sequenced in a study of beta chain features in type 1 diabetes (dated 2018 in TCRdb). Preparation of the library involved the immunoSEQ multiplex PCR assay. The High Capacity cDNA Reverse Transcription Kit was used to reverse transcribe all of the isolated RNA, meaning that expressed TCRB transcripts were what got sequenced. What TCRdb holds here is the immuneACCESS table cut down to in-frame rearrangements. Part of the clones is not present; checked against another copy, under half of the missing clones reflect an unresolved V gene, and the others are unexplained. This sample lists 220,000 or so clones; under 70% were detected once. The ten largest clones take up 0.053% of the sample. The sample comprised naive CD4+ T cells from blood. The cell subset or site label, read with the paper, signifies: true naive CD4+ T cells. The receptors stem from a man aged 25 to 45 in good health.

This clone was counted a few times. The chain has TRBV2 and TRBJ2-6; maybe TRBD2 (6 bases). This CDR3 spans 15 amino acids. Trimming stripped 7 bases from V and 1 base from J, with 11 bases between. Germline CDR1 is SNHLY and CDR2 is FYNNEI. The CDR3 DNA reads TGTGCCAGCACCGAAGGAGGGTCTGGGGCCAACGTCCTGACTTTC. Translation: CASTEGGSGANVLTF.

The rearrangement links TRBV2 to TRBJ2-1; D is perhaps TRBD1 (6 bases). The CDR3 extends over 13 amino acids. Trimming pared 5 bases from V and 5 bases from J, leaving 10 bases between. Germline CDR1 SNHLY, CDR2 FYNNEI. CDR3 bases: TGTGCCAGCAGTTGGGGACACAACAATGAGCAGTTCTTC. Its translation: CASSWGHNNEQFF. The full variable domain, completed using reference TRBV2 and TRBJ2-1, is EPEVTQTPSHQVTQMGQEVILRCVPISNHLYFYWYRQILGQKVEFLVSFYNNEISEKSEIFDDQFSVERPDGSNFTLKIRSTKLEDSAMYFCASSWGHNNEQFFGPGTRLTVL.

The chain employs TRBV30 and TRBJ1-5; D uncertain. Germline CDR1 and CDR2: GTSNPN and SVGIG (reference sequence). V lost 4 bases and J 3 bases, leaving 13 bases between the germline ends. The CDR3 has 14 residues. CDR3 loop: CAWTNSATNQPQHF. The CDR3 coding sequence is TGTGCCTGGACTAACTCGGCGACCAATCAGCCCCAGCATTTT.